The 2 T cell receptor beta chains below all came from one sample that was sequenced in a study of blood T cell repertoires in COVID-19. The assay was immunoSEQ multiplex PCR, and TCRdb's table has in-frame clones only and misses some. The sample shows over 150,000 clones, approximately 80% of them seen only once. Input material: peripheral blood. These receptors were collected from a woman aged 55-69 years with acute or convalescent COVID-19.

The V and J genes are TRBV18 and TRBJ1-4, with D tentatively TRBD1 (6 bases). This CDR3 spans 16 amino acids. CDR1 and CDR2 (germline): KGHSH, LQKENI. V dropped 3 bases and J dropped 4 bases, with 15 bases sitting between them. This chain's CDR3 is CASSPAGRGHNEKLFF. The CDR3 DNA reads TGTGCCAGCTCACCGGCAGGGAGGGGACATAATGAAAAACTGTTTTTT. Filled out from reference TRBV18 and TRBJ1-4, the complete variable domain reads NAGVMQNPRHLVRRRGQEARLRCSPMKGHSHVYWYRQLPEEGLKFMVYLQKENIIDESGMPKERFSAEFPKEGPSILRIQQVVRGDSAAYFCASSPAGRGHNEKLFFGSGTQLSVL.

CDR3 sequence reads: CASSLSSGEVYEQYF. The CDR3 region has the DNA TGTGCCAGCAGCTTAAGCAGCGGGGAGGTCTACGAGCAGTACTTC. The chain combines TRBV7-2 with TRBJ2-7, with 7 bases lining up with TRBD2. This CDR3 comprises 15 residues. Per germline, CDR1 SGHTA and CDR2 FQGNSA. The V and J ends lost 2 bases and 3 bases, in that order; junction bases with no gene match: 7.